These 20 T cell receptor beta chains originate from one sample sequenced in a study of identical twins. One entry per CDR3 protein results from TCRdb running MiXCR on the 5' RACE reads. In the table there are some 600,000 distinct CDR3 sequences, about 7.1% of which are singletons. The same specimen was also included in a second study, on yellow fever vaccine responses in identical twins.

The sample comprised PBMCs. Receptor source: a woman aged 18-29 years in good health.

The V gene is TRBV12-3 or TRBV12-4, the J gene TRBJ2-7; 7 bases fit TRBD1. V was clipped by 5 bases and J by 3 bases; unmatched bases: 10. The CDR3 runs to 15 residues. CDR3 DNA: TGTGCCAGCAGTACGGCCGGGACAGCAAACTACGAGCAGTACTTC. Its protein product is CASSTAGTANYEQYF.

The chain links TRBV3-1 to TRBJ1-5, with no clear D. This CDR3 is built from 15 residues. The germline V gene has CDR1 LGHDT and CDR2 YNNKEL (reference sequence). V was clipped by 0 bases and J by 3 bases, with 9 bases between them. The CDR3 reads CASSQDGGNNQPQHF. CDR3 DNA sequence: TGTGCCAGCAGCCAAGACGGAGGAAACAATCAGCCCCAGCATTTT.

This clonotype was recorded at least ten times. The chain recombines TRBV5-1 with TRBJ2-3; D is perhaps TRBD1 (6 bases). Trimming pared 7 bases from V and 4 bases from J, leaving 10 bases between. The V gene's germline CDR1 is SGHRS and CDR2 YFSETQ. The CDR3 sequence is 12 residues long. CDR3 nucleotide sequence: TGCGCCAGCTACAGGGTTGCAGATACGCAGTATTTT. It yields the protein CASYRVADTQYF.

This clonotype was counted ten times or more. The chain recombines TRBV5-1 with TRBJ2-5; D gene uncertain. CDR3 length: 13 amino acids. In germline, CDR1 is SGHRS, CDR2 YFSETQ. The V and J ends lost 2 bases and 5 bases respectively, with 10 bases between them. CDR3 nucleotides: TGCGCCAGCAGCTTTATTCCAGACGAGACCCAGTACTTC. Protein product: CASSFIPDETQYF.

The V call is TRBV7-6, the J call TRBJ2-1; 11 positions agree with TRBD1. The CDR3 covers 14 residues. Losses at the gene ends were 5 bases for V and 10 bases for J; bases not matched to a gene: 7. Germline CDR1 is SGHVS and CDR2 is FNYEAQ. The DNA of the CDR3 is TGTGCCAGCAGCCTGGACAGGGGGCTAGGGGAGCAGTTCTTC. Protein product: CASSLDRGLGEQFF.

The rearrangement joins TRBV28 to TRBJ2-7; TRBD2 matches at 10 bases. V lost 4 bases and J lost 2; bases outside the gene matches: 2. CDR1 and CDR2 (germline): MDHEN, SYDVKM. This CDR3 region has 14 residues. The CDR3 loop is CASSSTSGPYEQYF. CDR3 coding DNA: TGTGCCAGCAGTTCGACTAGCGGGCCCTACGAGCAGTACTTC.

Ten or more counts support this clonotype. This chain links TRBV7-9 with TRBJ1-6, with no clear D. V lost 6 bases and J 10 bases, leaving 16 bases between the germline ends. This CDR3 is 14 amino acids long. Germline V gives CDR1 SEHNR, CDR2 FQNEAQ (reference sequence). CDR3 protein: CASRSRAIGSPLHF. The CDR3 DNA follows: TGTGCCAGCAGATCCCGGGCCATAGGGTCACCCCTCCACTTT.

This clonotype was seen at least ten times. The chain employs TRBV5-5 and TRBJ1-3; unclear D gene. The CDR3 covers 13 residues. CDR1 is SGHKS and CDR2 is YYEKEE in the germline V gene (reference sequence). V was clipped by 2 bases and J by 0 bases, with 3 bases between them. The CDR3 loop reads CASSFPSGNTIYF. In DNA, the CDR3 is TGTGCCAGCAGCTTCCCCTCTGGAAACACCATATATTTT.

This clonotype was counted between two and nine times. The chain combines TRBV7-8 with TRBJ2-4; D could derive from TRBD1 or TRBD2 (6 bases each). Germline assignment: CDR1 SGHVS and CDR2 FQNEAQ. The CDR3 contains 20 residues. The V gene lost 1 base and the J gene lost 1 base, with 23 bases spanning the gap. CDR3 loop: CASSLVGGLLGGQAKNIQYF. CDR3 sequence (DNA): TGTGCCAGCAGCTTAGTGGGCGGGTTACTTGGGGGGCAGGCCAAAAACATTCAGTACTTC.

This clonotype appeared many times. The chain is built from TRBV5-6 and TRBJ1-3; no clear D gene. Trimming removed 4 bases from V and 10 bases from J, with 12 bases in between. Germline-derived CDR1 and CDR2 are SGHDT and YYEEEE. The CDR3 totals 12 residues. This CDR3 is CASSGTARTIYF. Here the CDR3 DNA reads TGTGCCAGCAGCGGAACAGCGCGGACCATATATTTT.

V gene TRBV5-1 combines with J gene TRBJ2-5; D unclear. Germline V lookup: CDR1 SGHRS, CDR2 YFSETQ. Between the trimmed V and J ends, which lost 0 bases and 5 bases, there was a span of 5 bases. The CDR3 spans 12 residues. The CDR3 sequence: CASSLAIETQYF. The CDR3 coding sequence is TGCGCCAGCAGCTTGGCCATCGAGACCCAGTACTTC.

V and J are TRBV10-3 and TRBJ2-3; 9 bases are shared with TRBD2. This CDR3 comprises 15 residues. The germline gives CDR1 ENHRY, CDR2 SYGVKD. V was clipped by 1 base and J by 4 bases; unmatched bases: 3. The CDR3 here is CAISEFAGGADTQYF. CDR3 sequence (DNA): TGTGCCATCAGTGAGTTTGCGGGAGGGGCAGATACGCAGTATTTT.

V and J are TRBV20-1 and TRBJ2-6; unclear D gene. The CDR3 has 13 residues. Germline V gene lookup returns CDR1 DFQATT and CDR2 SNEGSKA (reference sequence). V was trimmed by 5 bases and J by 1 base, leaving 6 bases between them. In DNA, the CDR3 is TGCAGTGCTCGACCATCTGGGGCCAACGTCCTGACTTTC. The encoded protein is CSARPSGANVLTF.

The J gene is TRBJ2-5, the V gene TRBV7-9; no clear D gene. Germline loops: CDR1 SEHNR, CDR2 FQNEAQ (reference sequence). The CDR3 is made up of 13 amino acids. With 5 bases removed from V and 5 bases from J, the gap between germline ends came to 12 bases. The CDR3 protein is CASSPRPRETQYF. The DNA of the CDR3 is TGTGCCAGCAGCCCCCGCCCCCGTGAGACCCAGTACTTC. Drawing the rest from reference TRBV7-9 and TRBJ2-5, the complete variable domain is DTGVSQNPRHKITKRGQNVTFRCDPISEHNRLYWYRQTLGQGPEFLTYFQNEAQLEKSRLLSDRFSAERPKGSFSTLEIQRTEQGDSAMYLCASSPRPRETQYFGPGTRLLVL.

A few counts support this clonotype. The chain carries TRBV7-2 and TRBJ1-3; D uncertain. This CDR3 is built from 17 residues. Trimming took off 5 bases at V and 0 bases at J, with 17 bases between the two ends. Germline V CDR1 and CDR2: SGHTA, FQGNSA. CDR3 amino acids: CASSPTAGRISGNTIYF. The CDR3 DNA follows: TGTGCCAGCAGCCCCACCGCGGGCCGAATCTCTGGAAACACCATATATTTT. Together with reference TRBV7-2 and TRBJ1-3, the CDR3 gives the full variable domain: GAGVSQSPSNKVTEKGKDVELRCDPISGHTALYWYRQSLGQGLEFLIYFQGNSAPDKSGLPSDRFSAERTGGSVSTLTIQRTQQEDSAVYLCASSPTAGRISGNTIYFGEGSWLTVV.

The rearrangement links TRBV20-1 to TRBJ2-7; 9 bases fit TRBD2. V was pared by 3 bases and J by 4 bases, with 13 bases of the junction left unmatched. Germline assignment: CDR1 DFQATT and CDR2 SNEGSKA (reference sequence). The CDR3 covers 16 residues. The CDR3 DNA reads TGCAGTGCTAGTATGAGCGGGGGGCCGTTCCCTTACGAGCAGTACGTC. It is translated as CSASMSGGPFPYEQYV.

In its sample, this clonotype was seen many times. J is TRBJ2-3 and V is TRBV24-1; perhaps TRBD1 as D (6 bases). This CDR3 has 15 amino acids. Germline loops: CDR1 KGHDR, CDR2 SFDVKD. The germline V and J ends were trimmed by 4 bases and 0 bases, with 10 bases remaining between them. The CDR3 spells CATSDSGQSTDTQYF. CDR3 DNA: TGTGCCACCAGTGACTCGGGACAAAGCACAGATACGCAGTATTTT.

The sample holds a few counts of this clonotype. The genes are TRBV5-4 and TRBJ2-5; D assignment may be TRBD1 or TRBD2 (5 bases each). The V and J ends lost 2 bases and 5 bases respectively, with 10 bases between them. The CDR3 runs to 13 residues. CDR1 is SGHNT, CDR2 YYREEE, per germline (reference sequence). Here the CDR3 reads CASSFRDGETQYF. CDR3 coding DNA: TGTGCCAGCAGCTTTAGGGACGGGGAGACCCAGTACTTC.

This clonotype was counted only a few times. This chain joins TRBV11-2 and TRBJ1-1; D is possibly TRBD1 (6 bases). The CDR3 has 14 residues. Germline V gene sequence: CDR1 SGHAT, CDR2 FQNNGV. Trimming removed 4 bases at V and 0 bases at J, with 9 bases between. CDR3 protein: CASSWTDMNTEAFF. The CDR3 nucleotides are TGTGCCAGCAGCTGGACAGATATGAACACTGAAGCTTTCTTT.

The rearrangement uses TRBV29-1 and TRBJ2-5; the match to TRBD2 covers 7 bases. The CDR3 has 13 amino acids. J was trimmed by 2 bases and V by 3 bases; bases with no gene match: 3. Germline lookup yields CDR1 SQVTM and CDR2 ANQGSEA. CDR3 DNA: TGCAGCGTTGAGGGGGGGGGGCAAGAGACCCAGTACTTC. This sequence encodes CSVEGGGQETQYF.